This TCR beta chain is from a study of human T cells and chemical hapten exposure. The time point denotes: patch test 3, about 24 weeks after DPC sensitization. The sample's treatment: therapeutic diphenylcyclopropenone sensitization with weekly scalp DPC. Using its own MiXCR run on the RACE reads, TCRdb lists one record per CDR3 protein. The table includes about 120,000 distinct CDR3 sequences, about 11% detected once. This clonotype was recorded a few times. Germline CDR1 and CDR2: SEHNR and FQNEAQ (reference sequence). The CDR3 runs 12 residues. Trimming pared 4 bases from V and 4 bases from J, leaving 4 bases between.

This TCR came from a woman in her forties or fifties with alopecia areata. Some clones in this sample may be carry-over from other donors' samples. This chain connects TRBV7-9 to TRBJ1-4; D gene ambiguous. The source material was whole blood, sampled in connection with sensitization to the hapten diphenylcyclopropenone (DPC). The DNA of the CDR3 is TGTGCCAGCAGCTCCGATAATGAAAAACTGTTTTTT. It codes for CASSSDNEKLFF.